What follows are 32 T cell receptor beta chains derived from one specimen sequenced in a study of T cell repertoires in cytomegalovirus infection (dated by TCRdb to 2018 to 2020). Their specific antigens are unknown. For sequencing, an Illumina HiSeq 1500 was employed. TCRdb handled the public reads itself, with Q25 trimming in fastp and clone calling in MiXCR, and kept productive beta chains. Rows with one shared CDR3 protein collapse into an entry with the most common genes and DNA. The sample has roughly 700,000 distinct CDR3 sequences on record, 30% to 35% of them singletons. The ten top clones hold around a sixth of the sample. The meaning of the sample's treatment or condition label: in vitro stimulation with specific CMV peptide epitopes to enrich CMV-specific T cells. This sample comprised cultured PBMCs, obtained from culture after CMV antigen stimulation. The origin of the receptors is a human donor in good health (CMV status not recorded). Some clones in this sample may be carry-over from other donors' samples.

V and J are TRBV7-3 and TRBJ1-1, with a weak D call TRBD1 (5 bases). The CDR3 sequence is 14 residues long. The germline V gene has CDR1 SGHTA and CDR2 FQGTGA. Trimming removed 7 bases at V and 1 base at J, with 13 bases between. The CDR3 sequence is CASNPRGRNTEAFF. The CDR3 DNA follows: TGTGCCAGCAACCCCCGGGGCAGGAACACTGAAGCTTTCTTT.

V is TRBV25-1 and J is TRBJ2-1; 12 nucleotides align to TRBD2. Per the germline V gene, CDR1 is MGHDK and CDR2 is SYGVNS. The CDR3 length is 19 residues. Germline trimming cut 3 bases from V and 8 bases from J; bases unmatched to any gene: 17. The CDR3 loop is CASSDPAASGRAYTDEQFF. The CDR3 DNA reads TGTGCCAGCAGTGACCCAGCCGCTAGCGGGAGGGCCTACACCGATGAGCAGTTCTTC.

The table lists this clonotype with many counts. V gene TRBV7-2 combines with J gene TRBJ2-5; D uncertain. CDR3 length equals 13 residues. Germline V gene sequence: CDR1 SGHTA, CDR2 FQGNSA. V was trimmed by 2 bases and J by 0 bases, leaving 4 bases between them. The CDR3 region has the DNA TGTGCCAGCAGCTTATTAAACCAAGAGACCCAGTACTTC. Its translation is CASSLLNQETQYF.

The V gene is TRBV12-3 or TRBV12-4, the J gene TRBJ1-5; D may be TRBD1 (5 bases). The CDR3 length is 15 residues. V was pared by 5 bases and J by 3 bases, with 14 bases between. Here the CDR3 DNA reads TGTGCCAGCAGTCTGGGGACTGCGACCAATCAGCCCCAGCATTTT. Translated, it gives CASSLGTATNQPQHF.

J is TRBJ2-5 and V is TRBV28, with 11 nucleotides matching TRBD2. Trimming took 4 bases from V and 3 from J; bases not matched to a gene: 4. The length of the CDR3 is 15 residues. Looked up from germline, CDR1 is MDHEN and CDR2 is SYDVKM. CDR3 protein: CASSYPGLAEETQYF. Written as DNA, the CDR3 is TGTGCCAGCAGTTATCCGGGACTAGCGGAAGAGACCCAGTACTTC. Full variable domain (remainder filled in from reference TRBV28 and TRBJ2-5): DVKVTQSSRYLVKRTGEKVFLECVQDMDHENMFWYRQDPGLGLRLIYFSYDVKMKEKGDIPEGYSVSREKKERFSLILESASTNQTSMYLCASSYPGLAEETQYFGPGTRLLVL.

This clonotype has only a few counts. The chain combines TRBV6-1 with TRBJ2-3, with 8 bases matching TRBD1. The CDR3 sequence is 16 residues long. Germline V gene lookup returns CDR1 MNHNS and CDR2 SASEGT. Trimming took 6 bases from V and 5 from J; bases not matched to a gene: 13. The CDR3 here is CASSGDRTPRVDTQYF. In DNA, the CDR3 is TGTGCCAGCAGCGGGGACAGGACACCGAGGGTAGATACGCAGTATTTT.

This clonotype was observed a few times. The chain employs TRBV7-9 and TRBJ2-5, with 8 nucleotides matching TRBD1. Germline CDR1 is SEHNR and CDR2 is FQNEAQ (reference sequence). CDR3 length: 13 amino acids. Losses at the gene ends were 4 bases for V and 5 bases for J; bases not matched to a gene: 3. CDR3 DNA: TGTGCCAGCAGCTGGGGACAGGCGGAGACCCAGTACTTC. Residues: CASSWGQAETQYF.

The J gene is TRBJ2-7, the V gene TRBV6-5; 8 bases fit TRBD2. The CDR3 runs 14 residues. The trim removed 4 bases at V and 12 bases at J, leaving 14 bases unmatched. CDR1 is MNHEY, CDR2 SVGAGI, per germline. CDR3 sequence: CASSSRLAGPNRYF. The CDR3 bases are TGTGCCAGCAGTTCAAGGCTAGCGGGTCCTAATCGGTACTTC.

V and J are TRBV4-3 and TRBJ2-2; D possibly uses TRBD1 or TRBD2 (6 bases each). Trimming removed 0 bases at V and 7 bases at J, with 12 bases between. Germline assignment: CDR1 LGHNA and CDR2 YSLEER. CDR3 length: 15 residues. The CDR3 nucleotides read TGCGCCAGCAGCCAAGATGGGGGGCTGGTCGGGGAGCTGTTTTTT. Its protein product is CASSQDGGLVGELFF.

The sample holds a few counts of this clonotype. The J gene is TRBJ2-5, the V gene TRBV24-1; 11 bases align to TRBD2. CDR3 length equals 15 residues. The ends lost 4 bases at V and 3 bases at J; junction bases unmatched: 3. In germline, CDR1 is KGHDR, CDR2 SFDVKD. The chain's CDR3 is CATSETSGAKETQYF. In DNA, the CDR3 is TGTGCCACCAGTGAGACTAGCGGGGCCAAAGAGACCCAGTACTTC.

This chain links TRBV2 with TRBJ1-5; no definite D call. This CDR3 has 11 amino acids. From germline, CDR1 is SNHLY and CDR2 FYNNEI. The V end was cut by 3 bases, the J end by 9 bases, with 6 bases between. DNA for the CDR3: TGTGCCAGCAGTGACGGTGGGCCCCAGCATTTT. Amino acid sequence: CASSDGGPQHF.

This clonotype was seen ten or more times. The V gene is TRBV7-2, the J gene TRBJ2-7; TRBD1 aligns across 8 bases. CDR1 SGHTA and CDR2 FQGNSA come from the germline V gene. The CDR3 sequence is 15 residues long. Trimming took 1 base from V and 2 from J; bases not matched to a gene: 4. The CDR3 nucleotides are TGTGCCAGCAGCTTAGAAGGACAGGGAACCTACGAGCAGTACTTC. Its translation: CASSLEGQGTYEQYF.

V is TRBV6-1 and J is TRBJ1-5, with D tentatively TRBD1 (5 bases). Trimming removed 6 bases from V and 4 bases from J, with 13 bases in between. There are 14 residues in the CDR3. Germline values: CDR1 MNHNS, CDR2 SASEGT. CDR3 loop: CASSSDRPNQPQHF. CDR3 bases: TGTGCCAGCAGCTCAGACAGACCTAATCAGCCCCAGCATTTT.

This chain connects TRBV20-1 to TRBJ2-7, with 10 bases that match TRBD2. After removal of 3 bases from V and 0 bases from J, the junction contained 2 bases not matched to a gene. The germline gives CDR1 DFQATT, CDR2 SNEGSKA (reference sequence). This CDR3 comprises 14 residues. Here the CDR3 DNA reads TGCAGTGCTAGTCCTAGCGGGAGCTCCTACGAGCAGTACTTC. It yields the protein CSASPSGSSYEQYF.

The V gene is TRBV18, the J gene TRBJ2-7; D possibly uses TRBD1 or TRBD2 (5 bases each). V gave up 3 bases and J gave up 2 bases, with 11 bases separating them. The CDR3 loop spans 14 amino acids. In germline, CDR1 is KGHSH, CDR2 LQKENI. CDR3 DNA sequence: TGTGCCAGCTCACCGGGGGTTCCTACCTACGAGCAGTACTTC. It is translated as CASSPGVPTYEQYF.

The chain has TRBV15 and TRBJ2-3, with D unclear. V was shortened by 2 bases and J by 0 bases, with 12 bases between the two germline ends. The CDR3 is 16 amino acids. Germline loops: CDR1 LNHNV, CDR2 YYDKDF (reference sequence). CDR3 region: CATSRQEYTSTDTQYF. CDR3 bases: TGTGCCACCAGCAGACAAGAGTACACTAGCACAGATACGCAGTATTTT. Based on the CDR3 plus reference TRBV15 and TRBJ2-3, the full variable domain is DAMVIQNPRYQVTQFGKPVTLSCSQTLNHNVMYWYQQKSSQAPKLLFHYYDKDFNNEADTPDNFQSRRPNTSFCFLDIRSPGLGDTAMYLCATSRQEYTSTDTQYFGPGTRLTVL.

In the case of this clonotype: The DNA is omitted, as the CDR3 cannot be located on it reliably, and the CDR3 follows TCRdb's listing. The chain links TRBV27 to TRBJ2-5; the table assigns TRBD1, which was not confirmed against the DNA. Ends included, the CDR3 has 17 residues. The germline gives CDR1 MNHEY, CDR2 SMNVEV (reference sequence). The CDR3 loop is CASSLLFGPGNQETQYF.

This clonotype was detected ten times or more. A much larger clone differs from this one at a single base, so this may be a read error. The V gene is TRBV7-8, the J gene TRBJ1-5, with D unclear. CDR3 length: 15 amino acids. Trimming removed 0 bases at V and 0 bases at J, with 6 bases between. CDR1 SGHVS and CDR2 FQNEAQ come from the germline V gene. CDR3 in amino acids: CASSLAGNSNQPQHF. CDR3 coding DNA: TGTGCCAGCAGCTTAGCAGGGAATAGCAATCAGCCCCAGCATTTT.

The chain recombines TRBV10-2 with TRBJ2-2, with D unresolved. Per germline, CDR1 WSHSY and CDR2 SAAADI. V lost 7 bases and J lost 5, with 14 bases in between. The CDR3 is 14 amino acids. CDR3 residues: CASTSEGRTGELFF. DNA of the CDR3: TGCGCCAGCACCTCCGAAGGCCGAACCGGGGAGCTGTTTTTT.

The chain employs TRBV6-1 and TRBJ2-7, with TRBD2 identical over 10 bases. This CDR3 is built from 15 residues. Trimming at V came to 0 bases and at J to 4 bases, leaving 3 bases not matched to a gene. CDR1 is MNHNS, CDR2 SASEGT, per germline. The CDR3, as DNA: TGTGCCAGCAGTGAAGCAAGCGGGGGGGGGTACGAGCAGTACTTC. This translates into CASSEASGGGYEQYF.

CDR3 sequence: CASSPPDRAQGDEQFF. DNA for the CDR3: TGTGCCAGCAGCCCCCCGGACAGGGCCCAGGGCGATGAGCAGTTCTTC. This chain uses TRBV7-8 with TRBJ2-1, with TRBD1 matching 8 bases. CDR1 SGHVS and CDR2 FQNEAQ come from the germline V gene. CDR3 length: 16 amino acids. Unmatched junction bases numbered 14, after V lost 5 bases and J lost 8 bases.

V and J are TRBV20-1 and TRBJ2-3, with 8 bases that match TRBD2. The J segment lost 6 bases and the V segment lost 6 bases, leaving 17 bases of the junction unmatched. The CDR3 extends over 16 amino acids. Germline CDR1 and CDR2: DFQATT and SNEGSKA (reference sequence). Here the CDR3 reads CSAKPHTSGLRDTQYF. CDR3 bases: TGCAGTGCCAAACCGCATACTAGCGGATTACGGGATACGCAGTATTTT.

The gene calls are TRBV4-3 and TRBJ2-1; 9 positions agree with TRBD2. The V gene end was trimmed by 0 bases and the J gene end by 4 bases; junction bases not matched to a gene: 7. Germline V CDR1 and CDR2: LGHNA, YSLEER. The CDR3 length is 17 residues. The CDR3 is CASSQDLGGRGYNEQFF. CDR3 coding DNA: TGCGCCAGCAGCCAAGATCTCGGCGGGAGGGGATACAATGAGCAGTTCTTC.

This clonotype was picked up many times. The chain recombines TRBV7-2 with TRBJ1-5; D may be TRBD1 (5 bases). The germline CDR1 and CDR2 sequences are SGHTA and FQGNSA. V was pared by 0 bases and J by 9 bases, with 18 bases between. The CDR3 has 16 residues. The CDR3 loop reads CASSLAWMRGGRPQHF. CDR3 DNA sequence: TGTGCCAGCAGCTTAGCCTGGATGAGGGGAGGGAGGCCCCAGCATTTT.

To note about this clonotype: Sequence at one end of the junction differs from germline and may be a read error. The chain joins TRBV7-2 to TRBJ2-7, with a tentative D call TRBD2 (6 bases). CDR1 is SGHTA and CDR2 is FQGNSA in the germline V gene. The CDR3 is 14 amino acids. Here the CDR3 reads CASSLKTSVYDQYF. CDR3 sequence (DNA): TGTGCCAGCAGCTTAAAGACTAGTGTCTACGACCAGTACTTC.

The rearrangement links TRBV15 to TRBJ2-5; D is perhaps TRBD1 (5 bases). In germline, CDR1 is LNHNV, CDR2 YYDKDF (reference sequence). This CDR3 contains 15 residues. V dropped 0 bases and J dropped 1 base, with 9 bases sitting between them. The CDR3 DNA is TGTGCCACCAGCAGAGAGGGGCGAACCCAAGAGACCCAGTACTTC. It yields the protein CATSREGRTQETQYF. Full variable domain (missing parts from reference TRBV15 and TRBJ2-5): DAMVIQNPRYQVTQFGKPVTLSCSQTLNHNVMYWYQQKSSQAPKLLFHYYDKDFNNEADTPDNFQSRRPNTSFCFLDIRSPGLGDTAMYLCATSREGRTQETQYFGPGTRLLVL.

This clonotype was observed a handful of times. The V and J genes are TRBV7-2 and TRBJ2-5; a weak D match, TRBD2 (6 bases). Per the germline V gene, CDR1 is SGHTA and CDR2 is FQGNSA. V lost 5 bases and J 0 bases, leaving 13 bases between the germline ends. The CDR3 consists of 15 residues. The CDR3 sequence: CASSTQRAYQETQYF. The CDR3 DNA sequence: TGTGCCAGCAGCACCCAGCGGGCCTACCAAGAGACCCAGTACTTC.

This clonotype was seen only a few times. The V call is TRBV6-2 or TRBV6-3, the J call TRBJ1-2; D not resolved. CDR1 and CDR2 (germline): MNHEY, SVGEGT. This CDR3 contains 13 residues. Trimming cost V 6 bases and J 3 bases, with 11 bases left between them. The CDR3 is CASSYGVDYGYTF. CDR3 in DNA: TGTGCCAGCAGCTACGGGGTGGACTATGGCTACACCTTC.

This clonotype was counted only a few times. The CDR3 DNA follows: TGTGCCAGCAGCTTGGATGCTAACTCCTACAATGAGCAGTTCTTC. Its translation is CASSLDANSYNEQFF. The chain has TRBV5-4 and TRBJ2-1; D remains ambiguous. Germline V gene lookup returns CDR1 SGHNT and CDR2 YYREEE (reference sequence). The CDR3 is made up of 15 amino acids. Trimming took off 0 bases at V and 0 bases at J, with 7 bases between the two ends.

This clonotype was seen a few times. The chain carries TRBV12-3 or TRBV12-4 and TRBJ2-5; 8 bases are a match to TRBD2. The V and J ends lost 5 bases and 5 bases, in that order; junction bases with no gene match: 10. This CDR3 contains 15 residues. CDR3 DNA: TGTGCCAGCAGTAGATACGGGACTAGATCTGAGACCCAGTACTTC. Translated: CASSRYGTRSETQYF.

This clonotype was recorded a few times. The CDR3 coding sequence is TGTGCCAGCAGTTATATCGGTCGGGGCCTCCACTTT. Translated: CASSYIGRGLHF. The chain combines TRBV6-2 or TRBV6-3 with TRBJ1-6; D unresolved. The germline V gene encodes CDR1 MNHEY and CDR2 SVGEGT. Trimming pared 3 bases from V and 15 bases from J, leaving 12 bases between. The CDR3 loop spans 12 amino acids.

The J gene is TRBJ2-5, the V gene TRBV7-6; TRBD1 aligns across 7 bases. The CDR3 runs to 15 residues. The germline gives CDR1 SGHVS, CDR2 FNYEAQ. J was trimmed by 4 bases and V by 5 bases; bases with no gene match: 10. This CDR3 reads CASSADTGVGETQYF. The DNA for the CDR3 is TGTGCCAGCAGCGCAGATACAGGGGTTGGAGAGACCCAGTACTTC. The variable domain in full, with the rest retrieved from reference TRBV7-6 and TRBJ2-5, is GAGVSQSPRYKVTKRGQDVALRCDPISGHVSLYWYRQALGQGPEFLTYFNYEAQQDKSGLPNDRFSAERPEGSISTLTIQRTEQRDSAMYRCASSADTGVGETQYFGPGTRLLVL.